Presented here are 29 T cell receptor beta chains from one specimen sequenced in a study of OX40 agonist ivuxolimab in advanced cancers. The table came from immunoSEQ multiplex PCR; TCRdb's copy has only in-frame clones and leaves some out. The data hold tens of thousands of clones, with around 85% observed a single time. The sequencing here drew on CD4+ or CD8+ T cells sorted from blood, taken in a trial of the OX40 agonist ivuxolimab. Source of these receptors: an adult with an advanced solid tumor such as melanoma, head and neck, liver or kidney cancer.

This clone has only one observation. V is TRBV6-4 and J is TRBJ2-3, with TRBD2 matching 11 bases. The CDR3 extends over 16 amino acids. In germline, CDR1 is MRHNA, CDR2 SNTAGT. J lost 2 bases, V lost 8 bases, and 9 bases had no gene match. CDR3 in DNA: TGTGCCAGCGCTCGAGGTAGCGGGAGGGCCACAGATACGCAGTATTTT. It codes for CASARGSGRATDTQYF.

The chain is built from TRBV5-4 and TRBJ2-7; TRBD1 might be the D (7 bases). CDR1 is SGHNT, CDR2 YYREEE, per germline (reference sequence). V was shortened by 0 bases and J by 6 bases, with 16 bases between the two germline ends. The CDR3 has 15 amino acids. The CDR3 is CASSLGDREVGEQYF. The DNA for the CDR3 is TGTGCCAGCAGCTTGGGAGACAGGGAGGTAGGCGAGCAGTACTTC.

In this sample, this clone turned up once. This sequence joins TRBV6-6 and TRBJ2-3; possible D gene TRBD2, 6 bases. This CDR3 spans 14 amino acids. Deletions cut 8 bases from V and 5 bases from J, with 17 bases between. Germline V gives CDR1 MNHNY, CDR2 SVGAGI (reference sequence). CDR3 bases: TGTGCCAGCTCCCCAACGGGGAGGCAAGATACGCAGTATTTT. It encodes CASSPTGRQDTQYF.

The chain joins TRBV10-3 to TRBJ1-1; tentative D call: TRBD1 (5 bases). Germline V gene data show CDR1 as ENHRY and CDR2 as SYGVKD. Trimming pared 10 bases from V and 4 bases from J, leaving 16 bases between. CDR3 length: 13 amino acids. The CDR3 region is CASRVGGGTEAFF. CDR3 in DNA: TGTGCCAGCAGGGTGGGAGGCGGCACTGAAGCTTTCTTT.

The chain uses TRBV7-9 and TRBJ1-2, with a weak D call TRBD1 (5 bases). Trimming pared 5 bases from V and 2 bases from J, leaving 9 bases between. The CDR3 loop spans 13 amino acids. Germline lookup yields CDR1 SEHNR and CDR2 FQNEAQ (reference sequence). This CDR3 reads CASSRGLNYGYTF. The CDR3 bases are TGTGCCAGCAGCAGGGGATTGAACTATGGCTACACCTTC.

The chain uses TRBV6-5 and TRBJ1-6, with 8 bases aligning to TRBD1. The V segment lost 7 bases and the J segment 9 bases; nucleotides outside the gene matches: 5. Germline V CDR1 and CDR2: MNHEY, SVGAGI. This CDR3 has 13 residues. The CDR3 loop reads CASTQTGGSPLHF. The CDR3 DNA is TGTGCCAGCACCCAAACAGGGGGTTCACCCCTCCACTTT.

In this sample, this clone turned up a few times. This chain uses TRBV7-8 with TRBJ1-5; no clear D gene. The CDR3 runs 16 residues. Trimming left V 1 base short and J 3 bases short, with 13 bases between. Looked up from germline, CDR1 is SGHVS and CDR2 is FQNEAQ. The CDR3 DNA is TGTGCCAGCAGCTTAGACACCGGACGGAACAATCAGCCCCAGCATTTT. It is translated as CASSLDTGRNNQPQHF.

V and J are TRBV5-5 and TRBJ2-5, with a weak D call TRBD1 (6 bases). Germline V gene lookup returns CDR1 SGHKS and CDR2 YYEKEE (reference sequence). V gave up 2 bases and J gave up 1 base, with 9 bases separating them. The CDR3 length is 14 residues. CDR3 sequence reads: CASSFDRPQETQYF. The CDR3 DNA reads as TGTGCCAGCAGCTTCGACAGGCCCCAAGAGACCCAGTACTTC.

The chain joins TRBV7-9 to TRBJ2-1; no firm D call. V was trimmed by 2 bases and J by 5 bases, leaving 10 bases between them. The V gene's germline CDR1 is SEHNR and CDR2 FQNEAQ (reference sequence). This CDR3 region has 14 residues. CDR3 coding DNA: TGTGCCAGCAGCTTAAGCATCTCGCACAATGAGCAGTTCTTC. Residues: CASSLSISHNEQFF.

This clone occurred a few times. V usage is TRBV7-3 and J usage is TRBJ1-3; D not resolved. Trimming cost V 2 bases and J 3 bases, with 5 bases left between them. The CDR3 runs to 13 residues. Germline V lookup: CDR1 SGHTA, CDR2 FQGTGA. In DNA, the CDR3 is TGTGCCAGCAGCTTATTTCTTGGAAACACCATATATTTT. This sequence encodes CASSLFLGNTIYF.

The chain couples TRBV7-2 to TRBJ2-7, with a tentative D call TRBD2 (5 bases). Germline lookup yields CDR1 SGHTA and CDR2 FQGNSA. Trimming pared 7 bases from V and 7 bases from J, leaving 20 bases between. The length of the CDR3 is 14 residues. The chain's CDR3 is CASTLSRAEGEQYF. Here the CDR3 DNA reads TGTGCCAGCACCCTCTCGAGGGCGGAAGGGGAGCAGTACTTC. The full variable domain, rest sourced from reference TRBV7-2 and TRBJ2-7, is GAGVSQSPSNKVTEKGKDVELRCDPISGHTALYWYRQSLGQGLEFLIYFQGNSAPDKSGLPSDRFSAERTGGSVSTLTIQRTQQEDSAVYLCASTLSRAEGEQYFGPGTRLTVT.

The rearrangement joins TRBV5-6 to TRBJ2-1; 9 bases fit TRBD2. There are 15 residues in the CDR3. From germline, CDR1 is SGHDT and CDR2 YYEEEE. The trim removed 4 bases at V and 6 bases at J, leaving 8 bases unmatched. CDR3 region: CASSLGREGRNEQFF. CDR3 nucleotide sequence: TGTGCCAGCAGCCTGGGGCGGGAGGGCCGCAATGAGCAGTTCTTC. The variable domain in full, with the rest retrieved from reference TRBV5-6 and TRBJ2-1, is DAGVTQSPTHLIKTRGQQVTLRCSPKSGHDTVSWYQQALGQGPQFIFQYYEEEERQRGNFPDRFSGHQFPNYSSELNVNALLLGDSALYLCASSLGREGRNEQFFGPGTRLTVL.

The chain couples TRBV10-1 to TRBJ2-1; either TRBD1 or TRBD2 may supply D (5 bases each). The CDR3 consists of 14 residues. Germline CDR1 reads WNHNN; CDR2 reads SYGVQD (reference sequence). The V end lost 0 bases, the J end lost 9 bases, and 12 bases lay between the germline ends. CDR3 region: CASSESGPTSEQFF. CDR3 sequence (DNA): TGCGCCAGCAGTGAGTCGGGACCCACGAGTGAGCAGTTCTTC.

The DNA for the CDR3 is TGTGCCAGCAGCCCCGACTACTCCCTCGAGCAGTACTTC. Protein: CASSPDYSLEQYF. This sequence joins TRBV7-2 and TRBJ2-7; tentative D call: TRBD2 (5 bases). This CDR3 has 13 residues. In germline, CDR1 is SGHTA, CDR2 FQGNSA. V was clipped by 5 bases and J by 6 bases, with 14 bases between them.

The chain joins TRBV5-5 to TRBJ1-5; D gene ambiguous. Germline V lookup: CDR1 SGHKS, CDR2 YYEKEE (reference sequence). The V end lost 0 bases, the J end lost 1 base, and 8 bases lay between the germline ends. The CDR3 spans 15 residues. The CDR3 sequence is CASSLVVSSNQPQHF. As DNA, the CDR3 is TGTGCCAGCAGCTTGGTTGTAAGCAGCAATCAGCCCCAGCATTTT.

This clone has a single count. This sample also contains other DNA sequences that code for the same CDR3. V gene TRBV9 combines with J gene TRBJ2-2; 10 bases map to TRBD2. CDR3 length: 16 amino acids. The germline V gene encodes CDR1 SGDLS and CDR2 YYNGEE. J lost 2 bases, V lost 0 bases, and 1 base had no gene match. The CDR3: CASSVELAGNTGELFF. CDR3 bases: TGTGCCAGCAGCGTAGAACTAGCGGGAAACACCGGGGAGCTGTTTTTT.

The CDR3 sequence is CASSLASTDTQYF. Written as DNA, the CDR3 is TGCGCCAGCAGCTTGGCTAGCACAGATACGCAGTATTTT. The chain recombines TRBV5-1 with TRBJ2-3; no clear D. The V end lost 0 bases, the J end lost 0 bases, and 2 bases lay between the germline ends. The CDR3 runs to 13 residues. Germline CDR1 SGHRS, CDR2 YFSETQ.

The V gene is TRBV9, the J gene TRBJ2-3; 8 nucleotides agree with TRBD2. The junction had 7 bases not matched to a gene; V was cut back by 4 bases and J by 0 bases. CDR3 size: 16 residues. Looked up from germline, CDR1 is SGDLS and CDR2 is YYNGEE. The CDR3 spells CASSLTSGASTDTQYF. CDR3 coding DNA: TGTGCCAGCAGCCTTACTAGCGGTGCTAGCACAGATACGCAGTATTTT.

The V and J genes are TRBV27 and TRBJ1-4; 8 nucleotides match TRBD1. With V trimmed by 6 bases and J by 7 bases, 7 bases remained unmatched. Germline-derived CDR1 and CDR2 are MNHEY and SMNVEV (reference sequence). The CDR3 covers 14 residues. CDR3 in DNA: TGTGCCAGCAGACCTCAGGGGGCCGGTGAAAAACTGTTTTTT. Translation gives CASRPQGAGEKLFF.

The chain uses TRBV27 and TRBJ2-3, with 8 nucleotides matching TRBD2. V lost 6 bases, J lost 0 bases, and 11 bases stayed unmatched. This CDR3 region has 17 residues. Germline V gives CDR1 MNHEY, CDR2 SMNVEV (reference sequence). The CDR3 DNA is TGTGCCAGCAGCCCCCGCCGGGGGGGCCCGAGCACAGATACGCAGTATTTT. Protein product: CASSPRRGGPSTDTQYF.

The rearrangement uses TRBV5-4 and TRBJ2-2; D is perhaps TRBD1 (5 bases). The germline V gene encodes CDR1 SGHNT and CDR2 YYREEE (reference sequence). The CDR3 extends over 14 amino acids. Trimming took 5 bases from V and 6 from J, leaving 14 bases between them. The CDR3 DNA reads as TGTGCCAGCAGACCCGACAGTCGCGCCGGGGAGCTGTTTTTT. Its translation is CASRPDSRAGELFF.

J is TRBJ1-1 and V is TRBV14; TRBD1 aligns across 8 bases. V was pared by 5 bases and J by 4 bases, with 9 bases of the junction left unmatched. The CDR3 sequence is 15 residues long. The germline CDR1 and CDR2 sequences are SGHDN and FVKESK. The CDR3 region has the DNA TGTGCCAGCAGCTTTCGGACAGGGAGCTTCACTGAAGCTTTCTTT. Encoded protein: CASSFRTGSFTEAFF.

This chain uses TRBV7-9 with TRBJ2-1, with 8 bases aligning to TRBD2. The germline V gene encodes CDR1 SEHNR and CDR2 FQNEAQ (reference sequence). This CDR3 region has 16 residues. V dropped 5 bases and J dropped 7; count of bases not matched to a gene: 13. The chain's CDR3 is CASSPRGGGRENEQFF. As DNA, the CDR3 is TGTGCCAGCAGCCCGAGGGGCGGGGGGCGGGAGAATGAGCAGTTCTTC.

The chain carries TRBV5-5 and TRBJ2-2, with unresolved D. From germline, CDR1 is SGHKS and CDR2 YYEKEE (reference sequence). V shed 3 bases and J shed 4 bases, with 10 bases lying between them. The CDR3 covers 14 residues. Written as DNA, the CDR3 is TGTGCCAGCAGCTCAGATATGATCACCGGGGAGCTGTTTTTT. Translating gives CASSSDMITGELFF.

This chain links TRBV5-4 with TRBJ2-4; D unresolved. V dropped 0 bases and J dropped 0 bases, with 4 bases sitting between them. The CDR3 loop spans 14 amino acids. From germline, CDR1 is SGHNT and CDR2 YYREEE (reference sequence). CDR3 residues: CASSLDIAKNIQYF. CDR3 sequence (DNA): TGTGCCAGCAGCTTGGACATAGCCAAAAACATTCAGTACTTC.

V and J are TRBV7-2 and TRBJ2-4; 9 bases fit TRBD1. Germline CDR1 is SGHTA and CDR2 is FQGNSA. Germline trimming cut 6 bases from V and 1 base from J; bases unmatched to any gene: 7. The CDR3 is 16 residues long. CDR3: CASSPDRGAAKNIQYF. The DNA of the CDR3 is TGTGCCAGCAGTCCAGACAGGGGGGCCGCCAAAAACATTCAGTACTTC.

The chain links TRBV9 to TRBJ2-3, with 9 bases identical to TRBD2. J gave up 3 bases and V 3 bases, and 5 bases lay outside the gene matches. This CDR3 spans 15 amino acids. Germline lookup yields CDR1 SGDLS and CDR2 YYNGEE. Here the CDR3 reads CASSGAGGGTDTQYF. In nucleotides, the CDR3 is TGTGCCAGCAGCGGAGCGGGGGGAGGAACAGATACGCAGTATTTT.

This rearrangement joins TRBV5-1 to TRBJ2-5, with 7 bases lining up with TRBD1. This CDR3 is built from 17 residues. The V segment lost 1 base and the J segment 3 bases; nucleotides outside the gene matches: 12. The V gene's germline CDR1 is SGHRS and CDR2 YFSETQ. CDR3 loop: CASSLYSRGQSEETQYF. DNA for the CDR3: TGCGCCAGCAGCTTGTATTCCCGGGGACAGTCGGAAGAGACCCAGTACTTC. Variable domain in full (rest from reference TRBV5-1 and TRBJ2-5): KAGVTQTPRYLIKTRGQQVTLSCSPISGHRSVSWYQQTPGQGLQFLFEYFSETQRNKGNFPGRFSGRQFSNSRSEMNVSTLELGDSALYLCASSLYSRGQSEETQYFGPGTRLLVL.

The chain couples TRBV7-3 to TRBJ1-1; TRBD1 matches 7 bases. This CDR3 spans 15 amino acids. Unmatched junction bases numbered 5, after V lost 4 bases and J lost 0 bases. Germline V CDR1 and CDR2: SGHTA, FQGTGA. The CDR3 DNA reads as TGTGCCAGCAGCTCTCAGGGGGTAATGAACACTGAAGCTTTCTTT. It yields the protein CASSSQGVMNTEAFF.